The subject of this entry is one TCR beta chain. Its antigen is still unknown. The data derive from a study of T cell responses to AZD1222 COVID-19 vaccine. The assay was immunoSEQ multiplex PCR, and TCRdb's table has in-frame clones only and misses some. The sample consists of roughly 120,000 clones, around 90% of them appearing once. Study-wide results and limits: Donors were largely white British and mainly female; clonal diversity was possibly underestimated. It was only after the peak T cell response that any repertoires were sampled.

Trimming shortened V by 4 bases and J by 6 bases, and 11 bases separated the two germline ends. The CDR3 consists of 13 residues. CDR1 and CDR2 from the germline V gene are PRHDT and FYEKMQ (reference sequence). The chain combines TRBV13 with TRBJ2-3, with D maybe TRBD2 (5 bases). The sample in question was peripheral blood, obtained on day 0 of AZD1222 vaccination. The TCR was taken from an adult in good health. CDR3 protein: CASSSTRRDTQYF. CDR3 DNA sequence: TGTGCCAGCAGCTCGACACGGAGGGATACGCAGTATTTT.